This T cell receptor (beta chain) was retrieved from a study of neoadjuvant anti-PD-1 for oral cavity cancer. Produced via immunoSEQ multiplex PCR; TCRdb's table is partial and in-frame only. The profile shows about 7,600 clones, about half of them singletons. This CDR3 has 13 amino acids. Germline CDR1 reads LNHDA; CDR2 reads SQIVND (reference sequence). V gave up 3 bases and J gave up 0 bases, with 3 bases separating them. This clone is medium-sized within its sample. These newly diagnosed stage II-IVA oral cavity squamous cell carcinoma patients had no prior systemic or radiation treatment. J is TRBJ1-3 and V is TRBV19; D is ambiguous. This TCR derives from a person between 40 and 85 years old with oral cavity squamous cell carcinoma. Sequencing was performed on tumor tissue, taken before nivolumab (anti-PD-1) treatment. As DNA, the CDR3 is TGTGCCAGTAGTATCGCCTCTGGAAACACCATATATTTT. Its translation is CASSIASGNTIYF. The full variable domain, rest sourced from reference TRBV19 and TRBJ1-3, is DGGITQSPKYLFRKEGQNVTLSCEQNLNHDAMYWYRQDPGQGLRLIYYSQIVNDFQKGDIAEGYSVSREKKESFPLTVTSAQKNPTAFYLCASSIASGNTIYFGEGSWLTVV.